Listed below are T cell receptor beta chains from one sample, sequenced in a study of cytomegalovirus exposure and HLA in healthy donors. TCRdb keeps only in-frame clones here, not all; method: immunoSEQ multiplex PCR. The sample consists of over 150,000 clones, 75% to 85% of them appearing once. Sequencing was carried out using PBMCs. These receptors all stem from a man aged 45-65 years in good health and CMV-seropositive. CDR3s include the opening cysteine and the closing phenylalanine or tryptophan. Each record gives: D gene, J gene, clone size, V gene, CDR3 DNA, CDR3 protein. A D gene is named only where the DNA matches it firmly. Expanded clones are given a class, and other clones once, few, many or no size at all.

.	TRBJ1-5	.	TRBV4-1	TGCGCCAGCAGCCAAGTACAGGGAGGGAATCAGCCCCAGCATTTT	CASSQVQGGNQPQHF
.	TRBJ1-1	.	TRBV28	TGTGCCAGCAGTTCACCCGTAGTCGGTCCCTCACTTGAGAACACTGAAGCTTTCTTT	CASSSPVVGPSLENTEAFF
.	TRBJ1-1	.	TRBV28	TGTGCCAGCAGCACCACTGGGGCCACTGAAGCTTTCTTT	CASSTTGATEAFF
TRBD2	TRBJ2-2	.	TRBV7-3	TGTGCCAGCAGTGTGCCGGGACTAGCGGGGGGGATGAACACCGGGGAGCTGTTTTTT	CASSVPGLAGGMNTGELFF
TRBD1	TRBJ2-2	few	TRBV7-3	TGTGCCAGCAGCTTATCCGGAGGAATCCGGGACAGGGGGCCTGGCGGGGAGCTGTTTTTT	CASSLSGGIRDRGPGGELFF
TRBD1	TRBJ2-1	.	TRBV5-1	TGCGCCAGCAGCCTCTCGACGGGACAGTACAACAATGAGCAGTTCTTC	CASSLSTGQYNNEQFF
.	TRBJ1-2	.	TRBV30	TGTGCCTGGAGTGTATCTTACTATGGCTACACCTTC	CAWSVSYYGYTF
.	TRBJ2-3	.	TRBV7-9	TGTGCCAGCAGCTTCCCCGTCGGAGGCACAGATACGCAGTATTTT	CASSFPVGGTDTQYF
.	TRBJ1-4	.	TRBV18	TGTGCCAGCTCCAAGGCCCGGGTTTCTAATGAAAAACTGTTTTTT	CASSKARVSNEKLFF
TRBD1	TRBJ2-7	.	TRBV19	TGTGCCAGTAGTATCGCGACAGGGGCTGGCTACGAGCAGTACTTC	CASSIATGAGYEQYF
.	TRBJ1-2	.	TRBV7-9	TGTGCCAGCAGCTTAGAAATAGTGCCTCAAGATGGCTACACCTTC	CASSLEIVPQDGYTF
TRBD2	TRBJ2-3	.	TRBV28	TGTGCCAGCAGTTTCCAAACTAGCGGGGGCAGCACAGATACGCAGTATTTT	CASSFQTSGGSTDTQYF
.	TRBJ1-1	.	TRBV7-2	TGTGCCAGCAGCTTAGTTCCCAGGCACACTGAAGCTTTCTTT	CASSLVPRHTEAFF
.	TRBJ1-5	few	TRBV5-8	TGTGCCAGCAGCTTGATGACAGGAGGGGGGGCTTATAGCAATCAGCCCCAGCATTTT	CASSLMTGGGAYSNQPQHF
.	TRBJ1-2	.	TRBV30	TGTGCCTGGAGTGTACAGGAAGACTATGGCTACACCTTC	CAWSVQEDYGYTF
TRBD2	TRBJ2-5	.	TRBV7-3	TGTGCCAGCAGCCCCCTCGGCGGGGGACAAGAGACCCAGTACTTC	CASSPLGGGQETQYF
TRBD1	TRBJ1-2	.	TRBV5-1	TGCGCCAGCAGCTTTTCCGGGACAGGGGAGGATGGCTACACCTTC	CASSFSGTGEDGYTF
.	TRBJ2-3	.	TRBV30	TGTGCCTGGAGTGGTAGTGGCACAGATACGCAGTATTTT	CAWSGSGTDTQYF
TRBD1	TRBJ2-3	.	TRBV28	TGTGCCAGCAGTTTTCGTACAGGGGGCTCAGATACGCAGTATTTT	CASSFRTGGSDTQYF
TRBD1	TRBJ2-5	.	TRBV11-1	TGTGCCAGCAGCTTAGTAGGGGCAGGGGGAGAGACCCAGTACTTC	CASSLVGAGGETQYF
.	TRBJ2-2	.	TRBV19	TGTGCCAGTAGTTTTGAGACAGCGAACACCGGGGAGCTGTTTTTT	CASSFETANTGELFF
.	TRBJ2-3	.	TRBV11-1	TGTGCCAGCAGCTTAGCTTCAGGGGTGGGCACAGATACGCAGTATTTT	CASSLASGVGTDTQYF
.	TRBJ1-2	few	TRBV6-5	TGTGCCAGCAGTTACGGAGGGACGGTGGGTAACTATGGCTACACCTTC	CASSYGGTVGNYGYTF
TRBD1	TRBJ1-1	.	TRBV7-8	TGTGCCAGCAGCTTCTTGGGGACAGCAAACACTGAAGCTTTCTTT	CASSFLGTANTEAFF
.	TRBJ2-1	.	TRBV28	TGTGCCAGCAGTTTATCGAGCAGGGGCCTGTGCAATGAGCAGTTCTTC	CASSLSSRGLCNEQFF
.	TRBJ2-5	few	TRBV5-5	TGTGCCAGCAGCTTCAGCGGTGAAGAGACCCAGTACTTC	CASSFSGEETQYF
TRBD1	TRBJ2-3	.	TRBV2	TGTGCCAGCAACGGACAGGGCACAGATACGCAGTATTTT	CASNGQGTDTQYF
.	TRBJ2-4	.	TRBV21-1	TGTGCCAGCAACCCAACTAGCACAACTGCCAAAAACATTCAGTACTTC	CASNPTSTTAKNIQYF